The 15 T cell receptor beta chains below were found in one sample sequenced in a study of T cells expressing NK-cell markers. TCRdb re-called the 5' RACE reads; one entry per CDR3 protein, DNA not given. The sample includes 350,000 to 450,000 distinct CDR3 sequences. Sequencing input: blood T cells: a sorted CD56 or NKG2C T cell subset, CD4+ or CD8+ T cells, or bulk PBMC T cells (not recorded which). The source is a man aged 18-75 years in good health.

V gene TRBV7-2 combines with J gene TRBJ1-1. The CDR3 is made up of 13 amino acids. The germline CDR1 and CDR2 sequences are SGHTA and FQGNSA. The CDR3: CASSQKWNTEAFF. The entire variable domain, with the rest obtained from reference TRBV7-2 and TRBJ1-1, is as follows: GAGVSQSPSNKVTEKGKDVELRCDPISGHTALYWYRQSLGQGLEFLIYFQGNSAPDKSGLPSDRFSAERTGGSVSTLTIQRTQQEDSAVYLCASSQKWNTEAFFGQGTRLTVV.

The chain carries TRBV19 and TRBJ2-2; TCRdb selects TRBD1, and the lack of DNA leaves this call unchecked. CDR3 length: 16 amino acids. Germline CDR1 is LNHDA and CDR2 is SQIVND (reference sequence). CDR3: CASSTSGQGGTGELFF.

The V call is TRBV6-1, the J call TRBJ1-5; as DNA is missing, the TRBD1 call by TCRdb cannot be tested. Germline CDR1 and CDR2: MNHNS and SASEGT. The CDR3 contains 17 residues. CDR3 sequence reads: CASSERRTTISNQPQHF.

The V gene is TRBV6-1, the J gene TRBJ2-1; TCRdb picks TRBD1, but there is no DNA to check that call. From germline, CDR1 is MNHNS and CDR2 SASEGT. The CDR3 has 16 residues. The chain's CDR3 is CASSRGQSSSYNEQFF.

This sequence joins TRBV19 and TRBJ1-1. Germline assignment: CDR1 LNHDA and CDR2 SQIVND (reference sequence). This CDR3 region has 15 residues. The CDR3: CASSTMPTPSTEAFF.

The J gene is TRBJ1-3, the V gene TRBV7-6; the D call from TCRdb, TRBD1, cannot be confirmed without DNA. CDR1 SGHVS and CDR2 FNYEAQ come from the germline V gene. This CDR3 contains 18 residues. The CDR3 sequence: CASSLAVRDSIHTNTIYF.

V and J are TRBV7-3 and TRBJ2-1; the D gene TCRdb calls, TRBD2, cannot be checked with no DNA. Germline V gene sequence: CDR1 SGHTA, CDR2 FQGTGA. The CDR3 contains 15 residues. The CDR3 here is CASSLGTAKGDEQFF.

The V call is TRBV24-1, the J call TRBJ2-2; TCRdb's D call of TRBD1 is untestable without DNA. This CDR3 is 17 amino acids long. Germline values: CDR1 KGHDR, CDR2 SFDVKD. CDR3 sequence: CATSRRPGTGNTGELFF.

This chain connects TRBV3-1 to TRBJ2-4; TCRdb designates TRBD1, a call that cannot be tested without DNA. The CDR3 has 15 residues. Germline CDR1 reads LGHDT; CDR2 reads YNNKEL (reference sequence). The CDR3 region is CASSRDSLAKNIQYF.

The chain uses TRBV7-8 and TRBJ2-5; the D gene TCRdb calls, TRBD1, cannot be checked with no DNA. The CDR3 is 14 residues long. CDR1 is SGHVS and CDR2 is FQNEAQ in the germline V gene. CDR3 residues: CASIPGQPGETQYF.

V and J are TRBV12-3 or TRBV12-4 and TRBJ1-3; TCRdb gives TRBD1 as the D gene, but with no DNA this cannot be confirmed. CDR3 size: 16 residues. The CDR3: CASRQTGDSSGNTIYF.

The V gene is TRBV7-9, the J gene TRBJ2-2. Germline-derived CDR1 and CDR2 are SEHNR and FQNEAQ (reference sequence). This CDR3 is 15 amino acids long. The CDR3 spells CASDSPGWDTGELFF.

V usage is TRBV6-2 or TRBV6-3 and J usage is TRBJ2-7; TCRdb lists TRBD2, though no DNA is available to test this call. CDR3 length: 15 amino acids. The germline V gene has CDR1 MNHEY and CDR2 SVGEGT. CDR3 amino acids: CASSYSLAFSYEQYF.

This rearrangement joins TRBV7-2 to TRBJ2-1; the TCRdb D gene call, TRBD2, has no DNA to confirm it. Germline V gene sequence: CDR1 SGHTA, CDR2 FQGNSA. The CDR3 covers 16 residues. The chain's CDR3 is CASSPRASGGRNEQFF.

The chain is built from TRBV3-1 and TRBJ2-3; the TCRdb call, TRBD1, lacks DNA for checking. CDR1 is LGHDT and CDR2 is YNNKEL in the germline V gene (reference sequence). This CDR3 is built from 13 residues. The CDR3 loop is CASSQGHTDTQYF.